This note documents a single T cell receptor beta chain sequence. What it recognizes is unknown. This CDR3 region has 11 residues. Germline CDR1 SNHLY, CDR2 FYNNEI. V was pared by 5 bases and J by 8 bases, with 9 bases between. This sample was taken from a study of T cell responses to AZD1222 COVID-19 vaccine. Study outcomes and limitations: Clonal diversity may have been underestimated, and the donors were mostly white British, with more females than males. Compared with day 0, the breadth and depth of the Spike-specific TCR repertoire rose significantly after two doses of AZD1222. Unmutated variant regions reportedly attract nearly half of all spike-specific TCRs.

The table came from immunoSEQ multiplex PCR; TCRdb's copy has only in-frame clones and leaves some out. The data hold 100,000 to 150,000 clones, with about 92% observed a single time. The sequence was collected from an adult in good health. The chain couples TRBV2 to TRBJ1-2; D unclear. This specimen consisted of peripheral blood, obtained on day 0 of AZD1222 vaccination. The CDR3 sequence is CASSFSHGYTF. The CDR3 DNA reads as TGTGCCAGCAGTTTCAGCCACGGCTACACCTTC. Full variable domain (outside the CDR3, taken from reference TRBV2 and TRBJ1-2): EPEVTQTPSHQVTQMGQEVILRCVPISNHLYFYWYRQILGQKVEFLVSFYNNEISEKSEIFDDQFSVERPDGSNFTLKIRSTKLEDSAMYFCASSFSHGYTFGSGTRLTVV.